This T cell receptor beta chain derives from a study of vaccination and CD4 T cells after COVID-19 (dated by TCRdb to the early 2020s). Turning to the overall study: The convalescent cohort included six males and four females, with two Hispanic individuals, seven Caucasians, two Asians and one multiracial person. Each participant got two doses of either the Pfizer-BioNTech BNT162b2 vaccine (n=8) or the Moderna mRNA-1273 vaccine (n=2). Post-COVID blood samples from convalescent patients were collected a median of about 100 days after diagnosis, with a range of 35 to 161 days. Post-vaccine blood samples were obtained a median of around 74 days after the second vaccine dose, with a range of about 13 to 250 days. Culture stimuli were overlapping spike peptide pools from SARS-CoV-2 and from the common cold coronaviruses HCoV-NL63, HCoV-OC43 and HCoV-229E. Control cultures used a CEFX viral epitope pool as positive control, an HIV-1 Nef peptide pool as negative control, or no peptide. In nine to eleven COVID-19 convalescent patients and a few infection-naive healthy vaccine recipients, researchers compared the spike-specific CD4+ TCR repertoire from before mRNA vaccination with the repertoire from after. An earlier paper using these donors assessed, at the TCR clonotype level, memory CD4+ T cell crossreactivity between SARS-CoV-2 and common cold coronavirus spike proteins.

Read against the paper, the sample's treatment or condition label means: roughly ten-day PBMC culture with coronavirus spike peptide pools or control peptides (ViraFEST assay). CD4+ T cells from unexposed donors were collected before the COVID-19 pandemic (2011-2018). The ViraFEST assay was used in the study, in which antigen-specific T cells were expanded with peptide pools and expanded clonotypes were subsequently identified by TCR sequencing. PBMCs were cultured at roughly 1.9 million per well in IMDM supplemented with approximately 5% human AB serum and 9 to 10 IU/ml IL-2, with about 10 ug/ml peptide pools added. On days 3 and 7, half of the culture medium was replaced with fresh IL-2-containing medium. Once the cells had been in culture for less than 11 days, the EasySep CD4+ T cell isolation kit was used to isolate CD4+ T cells by negative selection. As far as cell numbers permitted, CD4+ T cells from unexposed donors were tested for reactivity against SARS-CoV-2 S and N as well as four spike pools from common cold coronaviruses. PBMCs were separated from whole blood using Ficoll-Paque Plus gradient centrifugation and then either used fresh or cryopreserved at -140C. Each culture condition was generally run in triplicate wells. Leukapheresis product for the unexposed donors was bought commercially.

The CDR3 spans 17 residues, from the cysteine through the phenylalanine. The CDR3 DNA has 51 bases and is translated from base 1. The V end loses 1 base and the J end loses 4 bases, and a stretch of 19 bases separates them. CDR1 SSHAT and CDR2 FNYEAQ were looked up in the germline V gene (reference sequence). This clonotype showed up just a few times. Its antigen remains undetermined. No base quality information exists; no much larger clone differs at one position. Overall study outcomes, separate from this receptor: An increase in the median number of SARS-CoV-2-reactive clonotypes from 21 after infection to a few dozen after vaccination was observed, but the change was not found to be significant. In convalescent patients, nearly all vaccine-specific clones (304 of 307) were found to be mono-reactive for SARS-CoV-2 spike rather than cross-reactive with common cold coronaviruses. Among the post-vaccine SARS-CoV-2-reactive clones in convalescent patients, a median about 87% showed up only after vaccination, which suggests vaccine-specific priming. Only a relatively small number of convalescent patients were included in the study, and early timepoints following natural infection were not analyzed.

The library was made by PCR. DNA from cultured CD4+ T cells underwent TCR sequencing with the Oncomine TCR Beta short-read assay at the Johns Hopkins FTIC core. Genomic DNA was extracted from the cultured CD4+ T cells with the QIAamp micro DNA kit. The Oncomine TCR Beta libraries from cultured CD4+ T cells were pooled using unique dual indexes and then sequenced on an Illumina iSeq 100. Per the authors' processing: Non-productive sequences were removed, and CDR3s that did not start with C, did not end with F or W, or were shorter than 7 amino acids were discarded. Antigen-specific clonotypes were identified with the MANAFEST web application by comparing peptide-stimulated wells with reference and other culture wells. Positive clones required FDR below 0.05, an odds ratio above 5, and productive frequency above 0.1% in at least two of three replicate wells. A clonotype counted as cross-reactive if it showed significant expansion both in the SARS-CoV-2 spike wells and in at least one common cold coronavirus spike condition. Using R version 3.6.1, CDR3 homology was evaluated through Levenshtein distances (stringdist) along with unrooted phylogenetic trees (ape). TCRdb handled the public reads itself, with Q25 trimming in fastp and clone calling in MiXCR, and kept productive beta chains. A single entry per CDR3 protein holds the most common genes and DNA from its merged rows. TCRdb, rather than the study authors, made the V and J calls. The sample table holds 4,500 to 6,500 distinct CDR3 sequences, of which 35% to 45% were seen once. Clones ranked in the top ten supply around 30% of the sample.

The receptor comes from a human donor in good health. The sequenced sample consisted of CD4+ T cells from blood, cultured in vitro. The chain is made from TRBV7-7 and TRBJ2-5; the D segment might be TRBD1 or TRBD2, since each matches 5 bases. The sequenced DNA: TGTGCCAGCAGCTTAGGGGGGTCTTTGGTGAGGGGAGAGACCCAGTACTTC. Its coded protein is CASSLGGSLVRGETQYF.